The rows below give T cell receptor beta chains drawn from one sample of a study of blood T cell repertoires in COVID-19. Sequencing was performed with immunoSEQ multiplex PCR; in TCRdb, only in-frame clones are kept and a portion is missing. Here the sample spans 150,000 to 200,000 clones, 70% to 90% being singletons. Sequenced: peripheral blood. These receptors all stem from a man younger than 30 with acute or convalescent COVID-19. Each CDR3 is given with its conserved first and last residue. A D gene is named only where the DNA matches it firmly. Clone size is not always given. Where it is, it says once, few, many or a class for expanded clones.

j_call	d_call	v_call	clone_size	cdr3_length	cdr3_nt	cdr3_aa
TRBJ1-2	-	TRBV5-4	-	14	TGTGCCAGCAGCTCTCGACAGGTCCGACGGGGCTACACCTTC	CASSSRQVRRGYTF
TRBJ2-1	-	TRBV12-3/TRBV12-4	-	12	TGTGCCAGCAAGGACAGAAGCAATGAGCAGTTCTTC	CASKDRSNEQFF
TRBJ2-2	-	TRBV19	-	13	TGTGCCACTAAGTTAAGCCCCACCGGGGAGCTGTTTTTT	CATKLSPTGELFF
TRBJ1-1	TRBD1	TRBV6-1	-	15	TGTGCCAGCAGTGAATTGGGACAGGGGGCGACTGAAGCTTTCTTT	CASSELGQGATEAFF
TRBJ2-1	TRBD2	TRBV11-2	once	16	TGTGCCAGCAGCTTAGCTAGCGGGGGGGCCTTAATTTGGCAGTTCTTC	CASSLASGGALIWQFF
TRBJ1-2	-	TRBV19	-	15	TGTGCCAGTAGCTCGTCGAGTCTCGCTAACTATGGCTACACCTTC	CASSSSSLANYGYTF
TRBJ1-1	-	TRBV5-6	-	13	TGTGCCAGCAGACGCGTTTTGGGGGCGTCGGCTTTCTTT	CASRRVLGASAFF
TRBJ1-2	TRBD1	TRBV10-2	few	13	TGCGCCAGCAGATATGACAGGGGCTATGGCTACACCTTC	CASRYDRGYGYTF
TRBJ1-2	TRBD1	TRBV7-2	-	15	TGTGCCAGCAGCTTAGCCTCCGGGACAGGGCGCGGCTACACCTTC	CASSLASGTGRGYTF
TRBJ1-1	-	TRBV4-2	-	14	TGTGCCAGCAGCCAAGATATGGGGAGGACTGAAGCTTTCTTT	CASSQDMGRTEAFF
TRBJ1-4	-	TRBV30	-	15	TGTGCCTGGAGTCCGTCTAGAGTCCTTAATGAAAAACTGTTTTTT	CAWSPSRVLNEKLFF
TRBJ2-7	-	TRBV6-2/TRBV6-3	-	15	TGTGCCAGCAGTACAATCAAAGGCGGATCCTACGAGCAGTACTTC	CASSTIKGGSYEQYF
TRBJ1-2	TRBD1	TRBV5-1	-	17	TGCGCCAGCAGCTTGGATTACAGGGGAGCAGCTAACTATGGCTACACCTTC	CASSLDYRGAANYGYTF
TRBJ1-1	TRBD1	TRBV30	-	17	TGTGCCTGGACTCCGACAGGGAGAAGGAAGGTGGACACTGAAGCTTTCTTT	CAWTPTGRRKVDTEAFF
TRBJ1-2	-	TRBV7-2	-	13	TGTGCCAGCAGCTCTTTTCTGACAGATGGCTACACCTTC	CASSSFLTDGYTF
TRBJ2-7	TRBD1	TRBV30	-	12	TGTGCCTGGGATGGGGACAGCTACGAGCAGTACTTC	CAWDGDSYEQYF
TRBJ2-2	-	TRBV28	-	16	TGTGCCAGCAGTATGATGGGCGAGACGAACACCGGGGAGCTGTTTTTT	CASSMMGETNTGELFF
TRBJ1-2	TRBD1	TRBV7-2	-	13	TGTGCCAGCAGTTCGGACAGGGTCTATGGCTACACCTTC	CASSSDRVYGYTF
TRBJ1-3	TRBD1	TRBV28	-	14	TGTGCCAGCAGCTCACAGGGGTCTGGAAACACCATATATTTT	CASSSQGSGNTIYF
TRBJ2-3	TRBD2	TRBV27	-	17	TGTGCCAGCAGTTATGTGGGGACCCGGGGGGTCACAGATACGCAGTATTTT	CASSYVGTRGVTDTQYF
TRBJ1-1	TRBD1	TRBV7-9	few	14	TGTGCCAGCAGCGGACAGGGGGTGAACACTGAAGCTTTCTTT	CASSGQGVNTEAFF
TRBJ2-2	-	TRBV5-1	-	13	TGCGCCAGCAGCTGGACAGCATACGGGGAGCTGTTTTTT	CASSWTAYGELFF
TRBJ2-5	TRBD2	TRBV24-1	-	14	TGTGCCACCAGCCGGACTAGCGGGGAAGAGACCCAGTACTTC	CATSRTSGEETQYF
TRBJ2-3	TRBD2	TRBV5-1	-	16	TGCGCCAGCAGCTTGGTGGTTAGCGGGTTCACAGATACGCAGTATTTT	CASSLVVSGFTDTQYF
TRBJ2-7	TRBD1	TRBV7-3	once	16	TGTGCCAGCAGCTTAGGTGGGACAGGGGGCTCCTACGAGCAGTACTTC	CASSLGGTGGSYEQYF
TRBJ1-1	-	TRBV19	-	13	TGTGCCAGCGGTGTACAGGGGAACACTGAAGCTTTCTTT	CASGVQGNTEAFF